These 31 T cell receptor beta chains were sequenced from one sample in a study of blood T cell repertoires in COVID-19. Measured with immunoSEQ multiplex PCR; TCRdb has only the in-frame clones, and not every one. The sample gives about 380,000 clones, roughly 85% of which show up once; more than 3% is in the top ten. The specimen was peripheral blood. The receptors originated from a young woman with acute or convalescent COVID-19.

The chain couples TRBV7-3 to TRBJ1-3; a possible D gene is TRBD1 (5 bases). Germline-derived CDR1 and CDR2 are SGHTA and FQGTGA. Trimming took off 6 bases at V and 3 bases at J, with 9 bases between the two ends. This CDR3 spans 13 amino acids. CDR3 amino acids: CASSLRGGNTIYF. DNA for the CDR3: TGTGCCAGCAGTCTTAGGGGTGGAAACACCATATATTTT.

This clone came up once. The V call is TRBV5-4, the J call TRBJ2-5; possible D gene TRBD2, 5 bases. The CDR3 runs 13 residues. Trimming cost V 3 bases and J 5 bases, with 11 bases left between them. Germline V gene lookup returns CDR1 SGHNT and CDR2 YYREEE (reference sequence). CDR3 nucleotides: TGTGCCAGCAGCTACCCTAGAGGGGAGACCCAGTACTTC. Its protein is CASSYPRGETQYF.

The CDR3 is CASSTRTGTEKLFF. The CDR3 region has the DNA TGTGCCAGTAGTACCCGGACAGGGACCGAAAAACTGTTTTTT. J is TRBJ1-4 and V is TRBV19; 8 nucleotides agree with TRBD1. This CDR3 is 14 amino acids long. V lost 4 bases to trimming and J lost 8 bases; unmatched junction nucleotides: 6. Germline V lookup: CDR1 LNHDA, CDR2 SQIVND (reference sequence).

This clone was found once. The rearrangement links TRBV10-3 to TRBJ1-2; no definite D call. The CDR3 runs to 15 residues. Between the trimmed V and J ends, which lost 0 bases and 4 bases, there was a span of 12 bases. Germline V gives CDR1 ENHRY, CDR2 SYGVKD. CDR3 protein: CAISESESPFYGYTF. CDR3 DNA sequence: TGTGCCATCAGTGAGTCTGAGAGTCCCTTCTATGGCTACACCTTC.

J is TRBJ1-1 and V is TRBV24-1; TRBD1 matches at 7 bases. Germline lookup yields CDR1 KGHDR and CDR2 SFDVKD. The junction had 5 bases not matched to a gene; V was cut back by 4 bases and J by 1 base. The CDR3 contains 15 residues. The CDR3 bases are TGTGCCACCAGTGACCCTAGGACAGGGAACACTGAAGCTTTCTTT. It is translated as CATSDPRTGNTEAFF.

Of note for this clone: The same CDR3 arises from other DNA sequences in this sample as well. The chain joins TRBV7-9 to TRBJ2-1; TRBD1 might be the D (6 bases). Germline V gives CDR1 SEHNR, CDR2 FQNEAQ (reference sequence). V lost 4 bases, J lost 4 bases, and 11 bases lay in between. The CDR3 extends over 14 amino acids. CDR3 sequence (DNA): TGTGCCAGCAGCTCCGGGACACCATACAATGAGCAGTTCTTC. Its translation is CASSSGTPYNEQFF.

The rearrangement uses TRBV5-1 and TRBJ1-1, with D perhaps matching TRBD1 (6 bases). CDR1 and CDR2 from the germline V gene are SGHRS and YFSETQ. Between the trimmed V and J ends, which lost 0 bases and 3 bases, there was a span of 9 bases. There are 14 residues in the CDR3. The CDR3 nucleotides are TGCGCCAGCAGCTTGGCAGGGGAAGACACTGAAGCTTTCTTT. Translation: CASSLAGEDTEAFF.

This rearrangement joins TRBV20-1 to TRBJ2-5; D call uncertain. The ends were cut back, 5 bases at V and 2 bases at J, with 6 bases in the middle. The CDR3 sequence is 11 residues long. Germline V lookup: CDR1 DFQATT, CDR2 SNEGSKA (reference sequence). CDR3 region: CSALGQETQYF. The CDR3 bases are TGCAGTGCTCTCGGTCAAGAGACCCAGTACTTC.

The V and J genes are TRBV11-1 and TRBJ2-7; 8 bases are shared with TRBD1. Per germline, CDR1 SGHAT and CDR2 FQDESV (reference sequence). With 5 bases clipped from V and 6 bases from J, the junction kept 9 bases outside the gene matches. The CDR3 is made up of 14 amino acids. The DNA for the CDR3 is TGTGCCAGCAGCCCACAGGGGGATTCGTTCGAGCAGTACTTC. This gives the protein CASSPQGDSFEQYF. The full variable domain, with the rest looked up from reference TRBV11-1 and TRBJ2-7, is EAEVAQSPRYKITEKSQAVAFWCDPISGHATLYWYRQILGQGPELLVQFQDESVVDDSQLPKDRFSAERLKGVDSTLKIQPAELGDSAMYLCASSPQGDSFEQYFGPGTRLTVT.

This clone has just one count. This chain uses TRBV7-3 with TRBJ1-1; tentatively, D is TRBD1 (5 bases). This CDR3 is 16 amino acids long. V was clipped by 5 bases and J by 5 bases, with 21 bases between them. CDR1 and CDR2 from the germline V gene are SGHTA and FQGTGA. The CDR3 loop is CASSPQGAGRGTEAFF. CDR3 DNA: TGTGCCAGCAGCCCGCAGGGAGCGGGGCGCGGGACTGAAGCTTTCTTT.

V usage is TRBV5-5 and J usage is TRBJ1-1; tentative D call: TRBD1 (5 bases). The germline CDR1 and CDR2 sequences are SGHKS and YYEKEE (reference sequence). CDR3 length equals 16 residues. Trimming cost V 4 bases and J 1 base, with 17 bases left between them. CDR3 loop: CASSPFGKGSNTEAFF. CDR3 DNA: TGTGCCAGCAGCCCGTTCGGAAAGGGGTCGAACACTGAAGCTTTCTTT.

V and J are TRBV5-6 and TRBJ1-2; no definite D call. This CDR3 contains 14 residues. V lost 2 bases to trimming and J lost 0 bases, with 8 bases between them. Germline loops: CDR1 SGHDT, CDR2 YYEEEE. The CDR3 region has the DNA TGTGCCAGCAGCTTCGAGGCGACTAACTATGGCTACACCTTC. Protein sequence: CASSFEATNYGYTF.

The chain joins TRBV5-6 to TRBJ1-2; no reliable D call. Germline-derived CDR1 and CDR2 are SGHDT and YYEEEE. The length of the CDR3 is 15 residues. V was trimmed by 5 bases and J by 8 bases, leaving 22 bases between them. The CDR3 spells CASRGLEGALRGYTF. The CDR3 bases are TGTGCCAGCAGGGGTCTAGAGGGCGCGCTGAGAGGCTACACCTTC.

The chain combines TRBV5-1 with TRBJ2-5, with TRBD2 matching over 8 bases. CDR1 SGHRS and CDR2 YFSETQ come from the germline V gene. The V segment lost 0 bases and the J segment 4 bases; nucleotides outside the gene matches: 8. The CDR3 runs 16 residues. The CDR3 region is CASSLVNSGNGETQYF. CDR3 in DNA: TGCGCCAGCAGCTTGGTTAATAGCGGGAACGGAGAGACCCAGTACTTC.

The gene calls are TRBV7-9 and TRBJ1-4, with D unresolved. This CDR3 is 16 amino acids long. Germline CDR1 SEHNR, CDR2 FQNEAQ (reference sequence). V was clipped by 2 bases and J by 7 bases, with 17 bases between them. This CDR3 reads CASSLRRGGRGEKLFF. In DNA, the CDR3 is TGTGCCAGCAGCTTAAGGCGGGGAGGGAGAGGTGAAAAACTGTTTTTT.

In its sample, this clone was seen once. The rearrangement links TRBV3-1 (or the pseudogene TRBV3-2) to TRBJ2-7, with a tentative D call TRBD1 (6 bases). This CDR3 has 13 amino acids. With 6 bases removed from V and 0 bases from J, the gap between germline ends came to 9 bases. Germline assignment: CDR1 LGHDT and CDR2 YNNKEL (reference sequence). The CDR3 region has the DNA TGTGCCAGCAGACAGGGAAGCTCCTACGAGCAGTACTTC. It encodes CASRQGSSYEQYF.

J is TRBJ1-2 and V is TRBV6-5; the match to TRBD1 covers 12 bases. The CDR3 runs 15 residues. In germline, CDR1 is MNHEY, CDR2 SVGAGI. V was pared by 2 bases and J by 4 bases, with 2 bases of the junction left unmatched. The CDR3 DNA reads as TGTGCCAGCAGTTACCGGGACAGGGGGCCCTATGGCTACACCTTC. This sequence encodes CASSYRDRGPYGYTF.

The CDR3 bases are TGCGCCAGCAGCACCAGGCCGGATCAGCCCCAGCATTTT. It yields the protein CASSTRPDQPQHF. The chain joins TRBV5-1 to TRBJ1-5; D not certain. V was pared by 4 bases and J by 5 bases, with 10 bases between. Germline V gives CDR1 SGHRS, CDR2 YFSETQ. The CDR3 is 13 residues long.

The rearrangement uses TRBV30 and TRBJ1-3; D is unclear. The germline V gene has CDR1 GTSNPN and CDR2 SVGIG (reference sequence). V lost 0 bases and J lost 2, with 14 bases in between. This CDR3 has 16 residues. The CDR3 region has the DNA TGTGCCTGGAGTGTTTTCCGGGGTGCGGCTGGAAACACCATATATTTT. Protein product: CAWSVFRGAAGNTIYF.

V gene TRBV6-5 combines with J gene TRBJ1-2, with 7 positions matching TRBD1. Unmatched junction bases numbered 2, after V lost 0 bases and J lost 7 bases. Per germline, CDR1 MNHEY and CDR2 SVGAGI. The CDR3 is 13 amino acids. The chain's CDR3 is CASSYSRGLGYTF. As DNA, the CDR3 is TGTGCCAGCAGTTACTCGAGGGGGCTTGGCTACACCTTC.

The genes are TRBV24-1 and TRBJ2-3; D possibly corresponds to TRBD2 (5 bases). Between the trimmed V and J ends, which lost 0 bases and 0 bases, there was a span of 12 bases. CDR1 is KGHDR, CDR2 SFDVKD, per germline. The length of the CDR3 is 17 residues. The CDR3 loop is CATSDLPGKASTDTQYF. CDR3 DNA sequence: TGTGCCACCAGTGATTTGCCGGGAAAAGCTAGCACAGATACGCAGTATTTT.

CDR3 loop: CASSQQGVGEKLFF. DNA for the CDR3: TGTGCCAGCAGCCAACAGGGGGTGGGGGAAAAACTGTTTTTT. The rearrangement joins TRBV3-1 (or the pseudogene TRBV3-2) to TRBJ1-4, with 7 bases aligning to TRBD1. CDR1 and CDR2 from the germline V gene are LGHDT and YNNKEL (reference sequence). The ends lost 2 bases at V and 8 bases at J; junction bases unmatched: 5. This CDR3 has 14 residues.

The rearrangement joins TRBV5-6 to TRBJ1-6; TRBD1 aligns across 7 bases. With V trimmed by 4 bases and J by 8 bases, 9 bases remained unmatched. The CDR3 has 15 amino acids. CDR1 SGHDT and CDR2 YYEEEE come from the germline V gene. CDR3 nucleotide sequence: TGTGCCAGCAGCCCCACCACCAGGGGGTATTCACCCCTCCACTTT. Protein: CASSPTTRGYSPLHF.

The chain couples TRBV7-3 to TRBJ2-5, with 11 bases identical to TRBD2. V gave up 5 bases and J gave up 2 bases; unmatched junction bases: 7. From germline, CDR1 is SGHTA and CDR2 FQGTGA. The CDR3 runs to 16 residues. The chain's CDR3 is CASSPNGLAGQETQYF. The CDR3 DNA reads TGTGCCAGCAGCCCAAATGGACTAGCGGGTCAAGAGACCCAGTACTTC.

The chain carries TRBV5-6 and TRBJ2-5; D possibly corresponds to TRBD2 (6 bases). V was pared by 2 bases and J by 4 bases, with 12 bases between. The CDR3 spans 14 residues. Germline assignment: CDR1 SGHDT and CDR2 YYEEEE. CDR3 residues: CASSFGREAETQYF. In DNA, the CDR3 is TGTGCCAGCAGCTTTGGTAGGGAGGCAGAGACCCAGTACTTC. The full variable domain, in which reference TRBV5-6 and TRBJ2-5 provide the parts outside the CDR3, is DAGVTQSPTHLIKTRGQQVTLRCSPKSGHDTVSWYQQALGQGPQFIFQYYEEEERQRGNFPDRFSGHQFPNYSSELNVNALLLGDSALYLCASSFGREAETQYFGPGTRLLVL.

CDR3 in DNA: TGTGCCAGCGCGGAAGAGGGCGATACGCAGTATTTT. Translation gives CASAEEGDTQYF. V gene TRBV7-9 combines with J gene TRBJ2-3, with a weak D call TRBD2 (5 bases). From germline, CDR1 is SEHNR and CDR2 FQNEAQ (reference sequence). V was shortened by 8 bases and J by 6 bases, with 12 bases between the two germline ends. The length of the CDR3 is 12 residues.

The V call is TRBV6-2 or TRBV6-3, the J call TRBJ2-7; no clear D. Per the germline V gene, CDR1 is MNHEY and CDR2 is SVGEGT. The germline V and J ends were trimmed by 2 bases and 2 bases, with 16 bases remaining between them. The CDR3 is 16 amino acids. The CDR3 nucleotides are TGTGCCAGCAGTTACCCGCCTCGAGCGTCCCCCTACGAGCAGTACTTC. As protein: CASSYPPRASPYEQYF.

This CDR3 is CASSTTGSRSNYGYTF. DNA for the CDR3: TGTGCCAGCAGTACTACAGGGAGCAGGTCCAACTATGGCTACACCTTC. V usage is TRBV12-1 and J usage is TRBJ1-2; the DNA was not compared with TRBD1, the D call given in the table. TRBV12-1 is a documented pseudogene. The CDR3 is 16 residues long.

This clone was counted ten times or more. At the DNA level, this CDR3 is encoded by other sequences in the same sample as well. CDR3 amino acids: CATSDAATGPNEKLFF. The CDR3, as DNA: TGTGCCACCAGTGATGCTGCGACAGGTCCTAATGAAAAACTGTTTTTT. The genes are TRBV24-1 and TRBJ1-4; tentative D call: TRBD1 (6 bases). The germline V gene encodes CDR1 KGHDR and CDR2 SFDVKD. Trimming took 3 bases from V and 3 from J, leaving 13 bases between them. CDR3 length: 16 amino acids.

The rearrangement uses TRBV5-4 and TRBJ2-7, with 8 bases lining up with TRBD2. The CDR3 loop spans 15 amino acids. The V gene's germline CDR1 is SGHNT and CDR2 YYREEE (reference sequence). V lost 4 bases and J lost 7; bases outside the gene matches: 13. CDR3 amino acids: CASSPLVGGAKEQYF. DNA for the CDR3: TGTGCCAGCAGCCCCCTAGTCGGGGGGGCGAAAGAGCAGTACTTC.

The gene calls are TRBV5-8 and TRBJ1-6; D is unresolved. There are 17 residues in the CDR3. Between the trimmed V and J ends, which lost 1 base and 0 bases, there was a span of 11 bases. Germline V gives CDR1 SGHTS, CDR2 YDEGEE. The CDR3: CASSLTIRSSYNSPLHF. The CDR3 region has the DNA TGTGCCAGCAGCTTGACTATTCGAAGCTCCTATAATTCACCCCTCCACTTT.